This T cell receptor beta chain was documented in a study of cytomegalovirus exposure and HLA in healthy donors. Study findings and constraints: First-cohort TCR clusters were later found to tend to co-occur in the 90 to 150 validation repertoires. The majority of TCR sequences were rare, yet some public TCRs appeared in many donors.

CDR1 is LGHNA, CDR2 YSLEER, per germline. This CDR3 is built from 16 residues. V was shortened by 2 bases and J by 8 bases, with 21 bases between the two germline ends. Worth noting for this clone: Its antigen is undetermined.

Profiled with immunoSEQ multiplex PCR; TCRdb holds only in-frame clones, not every one. The data contain around 54,000 clones, about nine tenths of them singletons. V gene TRBV4-3 combines with J gene TRBJ1-1, with D possibly being TRBD1 (5 bases). The specimen sequenced was PBMCs. This receptor was identified in a woman younger than 30 in good health and CMV-seropositive. The CDR3 reads CASSQLFKGKSTEAFF. The CDR3 nucleotides are TGCGCCAGCAGCCAACTCTTCAAGGGGAAAAGTACCGAAGCTTTCTTT.